Listed below are T cell receptor beta chains from one sample, sequenced in a study of beta chain features in type 1 diabetes. TCRdb's table, derived via immunoSEQ multiplex PCR, lists solely in-frame clones and lacks some. The sample shows tens of thousands of clones, around 53% of them seen only once. The sample comprised Tregs from blood. The receptor set was obtained from a woman aged 35 to 49 with type 1 diabetes. CDR3s include the opening cysteine and the closing phenylalanine or tryptophan. The D gene is left open where the match is weak. Clone size is stated in some rows and not others, as once, few, many or a class when expanded.

TRBJ2-7,TRBV7-9,few,TRBD2,TGTGCCAGCAGGCCTGTGGGGACGGGGGGTTGGGGCGAGCAGTACTTC,CASRPVGTGGWGEQYF
TRBJ2-3,TRBV5-1,-,-,TGCGCCAGCACCCGGTGGGGCAGTAGCACAGATACGCAGTATTTT,CASTRWGSSTDTQYF
TRBJ2-7,TRBV6-5,few,-,TGTGCCAGCAGTTCCCTATACGAGCAGTACTTC,CASSSLYEQYF
TRBJ1-1,TRBV18,-,-,TGTGCCAGCTCACCAAATGCAGAGAACACTGAAGCTTTCTTT,CASSPNAENTEAFF
TRBJ2-5,TRBV25-1,-,TRBD2,TGTGCCAGCAGTGAATTGATCGGGGCGGGAGCTCGGGAGACCCAGTACTTC,CASSELIGAGARETQYF
TRBJ1-2,TRBV10-3,few,-,TGTGCCATCACTGCCGACGGGAACTATGGCTACACCTTC,CAITADGNYGYTF
TRBJ1-5,TRBV7-2,-,-,TGTGCCAGCAGCTTATGGGCCGGGGGCAATCAGCCCCAGCATTTT,CASSLWAGGNQPQHF
TRBJ1-1,TRBV28,-,-,TGTGCCAGCAGCTCTACTGGCGGGGGGGGAACTGAAGCTTTCTTT,CASSSTGGGGTEAFF
TRBJ2-7,TRBV7-2,-,TRBD1,TGTGCCAGCAGCTCCGGGACAGGGAGGGGGTTTGGGCAGTACTTC,CASSSGTGRGFGQYF
TRBJ1-6,TRBV25-1,few,-,TGTGCCAGCAGTTCCGCGGGCTGGGGTAATTCACCCCTCCACTTT,CASSSAGWGNSPLHF
TRBJ2-7,TRBV6-6,-,TRBD2,TGTGCCAGCAGTTACTCCGGGACTAGTGGCGAGCAGTACTTC,CASSYSGTSGEQYF
TRBJ1-2,TRBV19,few,-,TGTGCCAGTAGTCCTACAGGGTCAGGAGATTATGGCTACACCTTC,CASSPTGSGDYGYTF
TRBJ2-5,TRBV7-9,-,-,TGTGCCAGCAGCTTTTACTACCAAGAGACCCAGTACTTC,CASSFYYQETQYF
TRBJ2-7,TRBV6-5,-,-,TGTGCCAGCAGTGAAGTTATGGGGCCGTACGAGCAGTACTTC,CASSEVMGPYEQYF
TRBJ1-5,TRBV5-6,-,-,TGTGCCAGCCGTAGGGGTAGGGAGCCCCAGCATTTT,CASRRGREPQHF
TRBJ2-5,TRBV28,few,TRBD1,TGTGCCAGCGGGACAGGGGGTCGAGAGACCCAGTACTTC,CASGTGGRETQYF
TRBJ2-7,TRBV2,-,TRBD1,TGTGCCAGCACCTTTGACAGGGGGCAGTCCTACGAGCAGTACTTC,CASTFDRGQSYEQYF
TRBJ1-2,TRBV7-2,-,-,TGTGCCAGCAGCGACCGGGGCTATGGCTACACCTTC,CASSDRGYGYTF
TRBJ2-1,TRBV7-6,-,-,TGTGCCAGCAGCTTAGCGTTCGGGGACAATGAGCAGTTCTTC,CASSLAFGDNEQFF
TRBJ2-5,TRBV19,-,-,TGTGCCAGTAGTGGACGGGGAAGGGAGACCCAGTACTTC,CASSGRGRETQYF
TRBJ1-5,TRBV7-2,-,-,TGTGCCAGCAGCTTAGATGGTACCGGGCCCCAGCATTTT,CASSLDGTGPQHF
TRBJ2-1,TRBV9,-,TRBD2,TGTGCCAGCAGTGCTAGACCGGGGACTAGCGGGGAGAATGAGCAGTTCTTC,CASSARPGTSGENEQFF
TRBJ1-1,TRBV6-5,-,TRBD1,TGTGCCAGCAGGAAAACAGGGGGGGCAAGGGGAGCTTTCTTT,CASRKTGGARGAFF
TRBJ1-4,TRBV4-1,medium-sized,-,TGCGCCAGCAGCCAAGATCCGGTTGGAACTAATGAAAAACTGTTTTTT,CASSQDPVGTNEKLFF
TRBJ1-5,TRBV7-8,-,-,TGTGCCAGCAGCTTAGAGGCGGCGAATCAGCCCCAGCATTTT,CASSLEAANQPQHF
TRBJ1-1,TRBV5-1,many,-,TGCGCCAGCAGCTTGGAGCACGAAGCTTTCTTT,CASSLEHEAFF
TRBJ2-7,TRBV29-1,-,-,TGCAGCGTTGAGGGTCGATACGGGGTATTCTACGAGCAGTACTTC,CSVEGRYGVFYEQYF
TRBJ1-1,TRBV7-9,few,-,TGTGCCAGCAGCTTTAGTAGAGCTGAAGCTTTCTTT,CASSFSRAEAFF
TRBJ2-1,TRBV7-3,few,-,TGTGCCAGCAGCCCTTCGACAAGAAATGAGCAGTTCTTC,CASSPSTRNEQFF
TRBJ1-5,TRBV18,medium-sized,TRBD1,TGTGCCAGCTCCTTTAGGGACAGCGGATCCAATCAGCCCCAGCATTTT,CASSFRDSGSNQPQHF
TRBJ1-5,TRBV25-1,-,-,TGTGCCAGCAGTATTAGCGGGCAGCCCCAGCATTTT,CASSISGQPQHF
TRBJ2-1,TRBV30,-,TRBD2,TGTGCCTGGATTAGCGGGAGTGGCGATGAGCAGTTCTTC,CAWISGSGDEQFF
TRBJ2-1,TRBV27,-,-,TGTGCCAGCAGTTTTTCGGGCTACAATGAGCAGTTCTTC,CASSFSGYNEQFF
TRBJ1-1,TRBV28,-,-,TGTGCCAGCACCCCGGGGAACACTGAAGCTTTCTTT,CASTPGNTEAFF
TRBJ2-1,TRBV7-3,medium-sized,TRBD2,TGTGCCAGCAGCACGACGGGACTAGCACGCGAGCAGTTCTTC,CASSTTGLAREQFF
TRBJ1-1,TRBV5-1,-,-,TGCGCCAGCAGAAGGGGGAGGAACACTGAAGCTTTCTTT,CASRRGRNTEAFF
TRBJ1-4,TRBV2,few,TRBD1,TGTGCCAGCAGGCGTTACCGGGACAGGGGAGGAGAAAAACTGTTTTTT,CASRRYRDRGGEKLFF
TRBJ2-7,TRBV5-4,once,TRBD1,TGTGCCAGCAGCTCGGTACAGGGGCCCCACGAGCAGTACTTC,CASSSVQGPHEQYF
TRBJ1-2,TRBV30,-,-,TGTGCCTGGAGTAACAAGGGGGGCTACACCTTC,CAWSNKGGYTF